The source of this T cell receptor beta chain is a study of PD-1 blockade in classical Hodgkin lymphoma. Produced via immunoSEQ multiplex PCR; TCRdb's table is partial and in-frame only. The table shows over 85,000 clones, with less than 95% occurring only once. The time point: cycle 4 day 1 (C4D1), after 5 to 7 weeks of nivolumab. Every single patient, without exception, relapsed after autologous stem cell transplantation, and brentuximab vedotin exposure varied. The receptor's source is a human donor with classical Hodgkin lymphoma. The sample in question was peripheral blood mononuclear cells (PBMCs), obtained before the fourth cycle of nivolumab.

CDR3 amino acids: CASSPRTSGGPDTQYF. CDR3 nucleotides: TGTGCCAGCAGCCCACGGACTAGCGGGGGGCCAGATACGCAGTATTTT. The gene calls are TRBV13 and TRBJ2-3, with 14 nucleotides matching TRBD2. This CDR3 is 16 amino acids long. V was pared by 5 bases and J by 4 bases, with 5 bases of the junction left unmatched. Germline V lookup: CDR1 PRHDT, CDR2 FYEKMQ (reference sequence).